Listed here are 8 T cell receptor beta chains from one sample, sequenced in a study of blood T cell repertoires in COVID-19. The repertoire was sequenced with immunoSEQ multiplex PCR; TCRdb's copy has only in-frame clones and lacks some. The data show 200,000 to 300,000 clones, approximately 83% seen once. Sequencing was done on a sample of peripheral blood. The receptors come from a woman of 80 years or more with acute or convalescent COVID-19.

The J gene is TRBJ2-3, the V gene TRBV11-2, with 8 bases identical to TRBD2. CDR3 length: 16 residues. The trim removed 5 bases at V and 3 bases at J, leaving 10 bases unmatched. CDR1 SGHAT and CDR2 FQNNGV come from the germline V gene. Written as DNA, the CDR3 is TGTGCCAGCAGCCCCGGAGGGACTAGGAGAACAGATACGCAGTATTTT. Translating gives CASSPGGTRRTDTQYF.

V is TRBV19 and J is TRBJ2-5, with 7 bases identical to TRBD2. The germline V gene has CDR1 LNHDA and CDR2 SQIVND (reference sequence). V was clipped by 7 bases and J by 4 bases; unmatched bases: 12. The CDR3 totals 15 residues. The CDR3 loop reads CASTLTGGSGETQYF. The CDR3, as DNA: TGTGCCAGTACTCTGACGGGGGGAAGCGGAGAGACCCAGTACTTC.

This rearrangement joins TRBV10-3 to TRBJ1-3; D gene uncertain. This CDR3 is 12 amino acids long. V gave up 2 bases and J gave up 7 bases, with 6 bases separating them. Germline lookup yields CDR1 ENHRY and CDR2 SYGVKD. The CDR3 region is CAISEGGNTIYF. DNA for the CDR3: TGTGCCATCAGTGAGGGAGGGAACACCATATATTTT.

This clone was recorded only once. The chain uses TRBV15 and TRBJ1-2; D unresolved. Between the trimmed V and J ends, which lost 3 bases and 8 bases, there was a span of 16 bases. The CDR3 is 14 amino acids. Germline loops: CDR1 LNHNV, CDR2 YYDKDF (reference sequence). The CDR3 sequence: CATSRTTQLLGYTF. Here the CDR3 DNA reads TGTGCCACCAGCAGGACGACACAGCTCTTAGGCTACACCTTC. Filled out from reference TRBV15 and TRBJ1-2, the complete variable domain reads DAMVIQNPRYQVTQFGKPVTLSCSQTLNHNVMYWYQQKSSQAPKLLFHYYDKDFNNEADTPDNFQSRRPNTSFCFLDIRSPGLGDTAMYLCATSRTTQLLGYTFGSGTRLTVV.

The V gene is TRBV2, the J gene TRBJ1-6; unclear D gene. The CDR3 is 13 residues long. Between the trimmed V and J ends, which lost 3 bases and 6 bases, there was a span of 6 bases. From germline, CDR1 is SNHLY and CDR2 FYNNEI. CDR3 amino acids: CASSDRLNSPLHF. CDR3 coding DNA: TGTGCCAGCAGTGATAGACTTAATTCACCCCTCCACTTT.

The gene calls are TRBV7-9 and TRBJ2-3, with TRBD2 matching over 8 bases. Per the germline V gene, CDR1 is SEHNR and CDR2 is FQNEAQ (reference sequence). The CDR3 is 15 amino acids. V lost 3 bases, J lost 1 base, and 3 bases stayed unmatched. CDR3 sequence (DNA): TGTGCCAGCAGCTTCCCGGGAGGGCGCACAGATACGCAGTATTTT. Amino acid sequence: CASSFPGGRTDTQYF.

The chain uses TRBV2 and TRBJ1-5, with D maybe TRBD1 (5 bases). V lost 7 bases to trimming and J lost 4 bases, with 11 bases between them. CDR3 length: 13 residues. Germline-derived CDR1 and CDR2 are SNHLY and FYNNEI. The CDR3 DNA reads TGTGCCAGCAAACAGGCTGGGAATCAGCCCCAGCATTTT. Its translation: CASKQAGNQPQHF.

This clone was detected a few times. The V and J genes are TRBV4-1 and TRBJ1-2; D not resolved. V shed 0 bases and J shed 4 bases, with 12 bases lying between them. The CDR3 is 15 amino acids. In germline, CDR1 is MGHRA, CDR2 YSYEKL. The CDR3 here is CASSQDHTSFYGYTF. The DNA of the CDR3 is TGCGCCAGCAGCCAAGATCATACAAGTTTCTATGGCTACACCTTC.